This T cell receptor beta chain derives from a study of blood T cell repertoires in COVID-19. Study overall: Samples representing acute and convalescent COVID-19 were sourced from the United States, Italy and Spain.

Germline-derived CDR1 and CDR2 are SQVTM and ANQGSEA. CDR3 length: 13 residues. V was clipped by 6 bases and J by 5 bases; unmatched bases: 7. Residents of about two dozen US areas, aged about 18 to 95 years, made up the participants. Recovered status in Cohort 3 required two negative PCRs, clearance, or symptom resolution. Sequenced by immunoSEQ multiplex PCR; TCRdb stores in-frame clones only, minus some. The profile shows around 300,000 clones, roughly 90% of them singletons. This rearrangement joins TRBV29-1 to TRBJ2-4, with TRBD1 matching 7 bases. The origin of this receptor is a woman aged 45-65 years who had recovered from COVID-19. Sequenced sample: PBMCs or T cells enriched from blood (not recorded which). The CDR3 region is CSVASGTENIQYF. For the CDR3, the DNA is TGCAGCGTCGCATCCGGGACAGAAAACATTCAGTACTTC.